The rows below give T cell receptor beta chains drawn from one sample of a study of graft-versus-host responses after intestinal transplantation. Antigens of these TCRs are unknown. Repertoires were generated with immunoSEQ multiplex PCR, while TCRdb's copy carries only in-frame clones and drops some. The top ten clones hold around 0.96% of a sample with 90,000 to 120,000 clones, roughly 84% of them seen once. Sequences were derived from unstimulated CD4+ T cells sorted from spleen or lymph node cells, sampled before intestinal transplant. Source of these receptors: a human donor who received an intestinal transplant. CDR3s include the opening cysteine and the closing phenylalanine or tryptophan. Fields, in order: clone size, V gene, J gene, D gene, CDR3 protein, CDR3 DNA. The D gene is left open where the match is weak. Part of the rows lack a size; the others show once, few, many or a class for expanded clones.

NA	TRBV18	TRBJ2-5	NA	CASSLDRQETQYF	TGTGCCAGCTCACTTGACCGACAAGAGACCCAGTACTTC
NA	TRBV7-3	TRBJ2-1	TRBD2	CASSLTGLAGAHEQFF	TGTGCCAGCAGCTTAACGGGACTAGCGGGAGCCCATGAGCAGTTCTTC
NA	TRBV5-4	TRBJ2-3	TRBD2	CASSLVAGGLGRDTQYF	TGTGCCAGCAGCTTGGTGGCGGGGGGGCTGGGGAGAGATACGCAGTATTTT
once	TRBV11-2	TRBJ2-2	TRBD1	CASSFGRGRGELFF	TGTGCCAGCAGCTTTGGCAGGGGGCGTGGGGAGCTGTTTTTT
few	TRBV11-2	TRBJ2-1	TRBD1	CASSLDRVSYNEQFF	TGTGCCAGCAGCCTCGACAGGGTTTCCTACAATGAGCAGTTCTTC
NA	TRBV28	TRBJ1-1	NA	CASSLGLNTEAFF	TGTGCCAGCAGTTTGGGATTGAACACTGAAGCTTTCTTT
NA	TRBV2	TRBJ2-4	NA	CASTPSGVAGVSDIQYF	TGTGCCAGCACTCCGTCGGGGGTAGCTGGGGTATCGGACATTCAGTACTTC
NA	TRBV6-5	TRBJ1-4	NA	CASSDPGPREKLFF	TGTGCCAGCAGTGACCCAGGCCCGAGGGAAAAACTGTTTTTT
NA	TRBV12-5	TRBJ1-5	NA	CASGLGLINQPQHF	TGTGCTAGTGGTTTGGGACTGATCAATCAGCCCCAGCATTTT
NA	TRBV5-1	TRBJ2-5	TRBD1	CASSLVGQGAGETQYF	TGCGCCAGCAGCTTGGTTGGACAGGGGGCGGGAGAGACCCAGTACTTC
NA	TRBV9	TRBJ2-5	TRBD1	CASSVGQGRETQYF	TGTGCCAGCAGCGTGGGACAGGGGAGGGAGACCCAGTACTTC
NA	TRBV5-1	TRBJ2-5	TRBD2	CASSLAVASGGNKETQYF	TGCGCCAGCAGCTTGGCCGTGGCTAGCGGGGGGAATAAAGAGACCCAGTACTTC
NA	TRBV18	TRBJ1-1	NA	CASSGNTEAFF	TGTGCCAGCTCAGGGAACACTGAAGCTTTCTTT
NA	TRBV6-6	TRBJ1-6	NA	CASSYLRDGNSPLHF	TGTGCCAGCAGTTACCTCAGGGACGGGAATTCACCCCTCCACTTT
NA	TRBV18	TRBJ2-1	NA	CASSPPSPNNEQFF	TGTGCCAGCTCACCACCGTCACCGAACAATGAGCAGTTCTTC
NA	TRBV6-5	TRBJ1-6	TRBD1	CASSGGQGNSPLHF	TGTGCCAGCAGTGGGGGACAGGGAAATTCACCCCTCCACTTT
NA	TRBV5-4	TRBJ2-6	NA	CASSLRRGSGANVLTF	TGTGCCAGCAGCTTGAGGAGGGGATCCGGGGCCAACGTCCTGACTTTC
NA	TRBV6-5	TRBJ2-1	NA	CASKSAGRGEQFF	TGTGCCAGCAAGTCGGCGGGACGCGGTGAGCAGTTCTTC
few	TRBV6-1	TRBJ1-1	TRBD1	CASRSVGQGVAEAFF	TGTGCCAGCAGAAGTGTCGGGCAGGGGGTAGCTGAAGCTTTCTTT
NA	TRBV19	TRBJ2-3	NA	CAPSTPEGRTDTQYF	TGTGCCCCCAGTACCCCAGAAGGTCGGACAGATACGCAGTATTTT
once	TRBV7-3	TRBJ2-2	TRBD1	CASSLGTDTGELFF	TGTGCCAGCAGCTTAGGGACAGACACCGGGGAGCTGTTTTTT
NA	TRBV4-1	TRBJ2-7	TRBD1	CASSQATGTGDIEQYF	TGCGCCAGCAGCCAAGCCACCGGGACAGGGGATATCGAGCAGTACTTC
NA	TRBV7-9	TRBJ2-7	TRBD2	CASSPGLAGGYEQYF	TGTGCCAGCAGCCCGGGACTAGCGGGGGGCTACGAGCAGTACTTC
few	TRBV19	TRBJ2-7	TRBD2	CASSRKGLVSYEQYF	TGTGCCAGTAGTAGGAAGGGACTAGTCTCCTACGAGCAGTACTTC
NA	TRBV25-1	TRBJ1-1	NA	CASSDTGGSQEAFF	TGTGCCAGCAGTGACACAGGTGGCAGCCAGGAAGCTTTCTTT
NA	TRBV2	TRBJ2-7	NA	CASSDAREGLYEQYF	TGTGCCAGCAGCGACGCACGTGAGGGCCTTTACGAGCAGTACTTC
NA	TRBV4-2	TRBJ1-5	NA	CASSPSTPNQPQHF	TGTGCCAGCAGCCCGAGCACCCCCAATCAGCCCCAGCATTTT
once	TRBV7-2	TRBJ1-5	NA	CASSLGKGMVDQPQHF	TGTGCCAGCAGCTTAGGAAAAGGGATGGTAGATCAGCCCCAGCATTTT
NA	TRBV11-2	TRBJ1-1	NA	CASSWGGTNTEAFF	TGTGCCAGCAGCTGGGGAGGTACTAACACTGAAGCTTTCTTT
NA	TRBV7-9	TRBJ1-4	TRBD1	CASSRQGAEKLFF	TGTGCCAGCAGCCGACAGGGCGCTGAAAAACTGTTTTTT
NA	TRBV30	TRBJ1-2	NA	CAWKRYPGPRRRGVDGYTF	TGTGCCTGGAAGCGTTACCCGGGGCCAAGAAGACGGGGCGTAGATGGCTACACCTTC
NA	TRBV13	TRBJ2-7	NA	CASAKDGGSPSYEQYF	TGTGCCAGCGCTAAAGATGGGGGCTCTCCCTCCTACGAGCAGTACTTC
NA	TRBV13	TRBJ1-2	TRBD1	CASSLWFAGGNYGYTF	TGTGCCAGCAGCTTATGGTTTGCAGGGGGAAACTATGGCTACACCTTC
NA	TRBV30	TRBJ2-7	TRBD2	CAWSVLAGGGEQYF	TGTGCCTGGAGTGTACTAGCGGGAGGTGGCGAGCAGTACTTC
NA	TRBV5-4	TRBJ2-1	TRBD2	CASSLGLAGDEQFF	TGTGCCAGCAGCTTGGGGCTAGCGGGCGATGAGCAGTTCTTC
NA	TRBV9	TRBJ1-3	NA	CASSAWDGPSGNTIYF	TGTGCCAGCAGCGCCTGGGACGGACCCTCTGGAAACACCATATATTTT
NA	TRBV14	TRBJ2-5	NA	CASSGTGLETQYF	TGTGCCAGCAGCGGAACAGGGTTGGAGACCCAGTACTTC
NA	TRBV28	TRBJ2-7	NA	CASSFVHRPYEQYF	TGTGCCAGCAGTTTCGTCCACAGGCCCTACGAGCAGTACTTC
NA	TRBV19	TRBJ2-7	NA	CASSRLVNSPAGSYEQYF	TGTGCCAGTAGCCGGTTGGTTAACAGCCCGGCGGGGTCCTACGAGCAGTACTTC
few	TRBV27	TRBJ1-5	NA	CASRLAGYSNQPQHF	TGTGCCAGCAGACTAGCGGGTTATAGCAATCAGCCCCAGCATTTT
NA	TRBV5-1	TRBJ2-3	NA	CASSSTSPDTQYF	TGCGCCAGCAGCTCTACTAGCCCAGATACGCAGTATTTT
once	TRBV7-2	TRBJ1-2	NA	CAKGPPGGYTF	TGTGCCAAGGGACCCCCCGGAGGCTACACCTTC
NA	TRBV6-7	TRBJ2-7	NA	CASKIRRGGYEQYF	TGTGCCAGCAAGATCCGGCGGGGCGGCTACGAGCAGTACTTC
NA	TRBV10-3	TRBJ1-1	TRBD1	CAIRGQAGNTEAFF	TGTGCCATCAGGGGACAGGCGGGGAACACTGAAGCTTTCTTT
NA	TRBV18	TRBJ2-7	NA	CASSPRPETYEQYF	TGTGCCAGCTCACCACGTCCCGAAACCTACGAGCAGTACTTC
NA	TRBV18	TRBJ1-1	TRBD1	CASSPGTGRNTEAFF	TGTGCCAGCTCACCTGGGACAGGCCGCAACACTGAAGCTTTCTTT
NA	TRBV4-2	TRBJ2-7	NA	CASSQENEQYF	TGTGCCAGCAGCCAAGAAAACGAGCAGTACTTC
NA	TRBV10-3	TRBJ1-5	TRBD1	CAISETGTGGLQPQHF	TGTGCCATCAGTGAGACCGGGACAGGGGGCCTTCAGCCCCAGCATTTT
few	TRBV5-1	TRBJ1-1	NA	CASSLGTEAFF	TGCGCCAGCAGCTTGGGCACTGAAGCTTTCTTT
NA	TRBV28	TRBJ2-7	TRBD1	CAFIRDRGTYEQYF	TGTGCCTTTATCCGGGACAGGGGTACCTACGAGCAGTACTTC
NA	TRBV6-1	TRBJ2-7	TRBD1	CASSPGQGIPHEQYF	TGTGCCAGCAGTCCGGGACAGGGGATTCCCCACGAGCAGTACTTC
NA	TRBV4-2	TRBJ2-3	TRBD2	CASNGGAVGDTQYF	TGTGCCAGCAACGGGGGGGCTGTCGGGGATACGCAGTATTTT
NA	TRBV19	TRBJ1-5	TRBD1	CASMYGQGAQPQHF	TGTGCCAGTATGTACGGACAGGGCGCTCAGCCCCAGCATTTT